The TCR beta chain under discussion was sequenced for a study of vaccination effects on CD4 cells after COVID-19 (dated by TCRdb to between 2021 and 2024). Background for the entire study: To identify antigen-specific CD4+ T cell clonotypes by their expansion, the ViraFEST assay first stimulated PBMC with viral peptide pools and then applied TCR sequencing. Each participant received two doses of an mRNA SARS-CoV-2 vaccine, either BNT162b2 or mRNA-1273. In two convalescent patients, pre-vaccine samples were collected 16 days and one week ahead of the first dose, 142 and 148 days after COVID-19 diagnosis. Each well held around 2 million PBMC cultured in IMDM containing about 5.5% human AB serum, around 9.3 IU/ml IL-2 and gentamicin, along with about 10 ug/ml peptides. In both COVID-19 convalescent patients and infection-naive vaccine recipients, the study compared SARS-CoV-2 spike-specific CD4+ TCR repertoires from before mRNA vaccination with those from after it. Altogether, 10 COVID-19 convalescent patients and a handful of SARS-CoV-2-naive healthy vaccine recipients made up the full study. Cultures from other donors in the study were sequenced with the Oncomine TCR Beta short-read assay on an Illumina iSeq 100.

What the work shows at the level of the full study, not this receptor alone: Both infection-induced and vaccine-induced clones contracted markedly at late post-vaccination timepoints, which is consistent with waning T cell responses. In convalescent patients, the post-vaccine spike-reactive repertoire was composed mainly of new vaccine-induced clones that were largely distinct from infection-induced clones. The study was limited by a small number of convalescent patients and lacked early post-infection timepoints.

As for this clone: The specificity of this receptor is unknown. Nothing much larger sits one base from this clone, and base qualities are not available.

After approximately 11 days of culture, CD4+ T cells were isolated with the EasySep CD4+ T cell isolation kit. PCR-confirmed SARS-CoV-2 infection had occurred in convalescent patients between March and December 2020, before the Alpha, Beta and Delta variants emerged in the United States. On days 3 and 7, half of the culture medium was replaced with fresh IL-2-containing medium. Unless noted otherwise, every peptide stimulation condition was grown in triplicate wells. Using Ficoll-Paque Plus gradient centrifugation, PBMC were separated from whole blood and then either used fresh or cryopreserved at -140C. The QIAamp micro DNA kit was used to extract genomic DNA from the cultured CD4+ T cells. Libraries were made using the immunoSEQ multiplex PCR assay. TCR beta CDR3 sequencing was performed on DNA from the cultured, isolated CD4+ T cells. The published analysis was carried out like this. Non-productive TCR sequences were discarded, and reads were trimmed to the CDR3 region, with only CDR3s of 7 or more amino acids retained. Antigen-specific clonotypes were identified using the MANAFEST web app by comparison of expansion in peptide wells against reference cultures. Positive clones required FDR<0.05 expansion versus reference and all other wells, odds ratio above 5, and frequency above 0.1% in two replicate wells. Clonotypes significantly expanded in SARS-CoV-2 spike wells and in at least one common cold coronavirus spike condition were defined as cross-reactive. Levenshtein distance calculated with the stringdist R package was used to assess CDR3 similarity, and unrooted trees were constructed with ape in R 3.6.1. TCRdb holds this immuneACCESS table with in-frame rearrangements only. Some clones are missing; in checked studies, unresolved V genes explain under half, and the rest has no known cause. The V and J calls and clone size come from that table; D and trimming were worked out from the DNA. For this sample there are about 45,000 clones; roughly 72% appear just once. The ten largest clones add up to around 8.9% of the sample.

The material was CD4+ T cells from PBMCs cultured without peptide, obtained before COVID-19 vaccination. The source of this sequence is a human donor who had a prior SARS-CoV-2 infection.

This receptor carries the CDR3 CATSNRDEQYF. The sequenced DNA: TGTGCCACCAGCAACAGGGACGAGCAGTACTTC. The sequence joins TRBV15 to TRBJ2-7; the D gene is perhaps TRBD1, from 6 matching bases. Counted from cysteine to phenylalanine, this CDR3 has 11 amino acids. Only the CDR3 region is kept as DNA, spanning 33 bases read in frame from base 1. V is clipped by 4 bases and J by 5 bases, and the sequence between their germline boundaries is 6 bases long. As encoded in the germline V gene (reference sequence), CDR1 is LNHNV while CDR2 is YYDKDF.